These 22 T cell receptor beta chains originate from one sample sequenced in a study of post-analysis software for immune sequencing data. Antigens of these TCRs are unknown. Tagging with unique molecular identifiers was a feature of the TCR beta cDNA libraries. TCRdb processed the PCR reads anew with MiXCR; each CDR3 protein has one entry. Of some 450,000 distinct CDR3 sequences in the sample, roughly 45% are singletons; the top ten hold 9.5% to 13%. The study's findings and limits: TRBV5-6, TRBV5-1 and TRBV20-1 were among five TRBV segments more frequent in patients than controls.

Sequenced sample: blood. These TCRs come from a girl aged 5 to 17 with multiple sclerosis.

The V and J genes are TRBV5-1 and TRBJ2-1; TRBD1 aligns across 7 bases. J was trimmed by 10 bases and V by 2 bases; bases with no gene match: 12. CDR1 and CDR2 from the germline V gene are SGHRS and YFSETQ. CDR3 length equals 15 residues. Written as DNA, the CDR3 is TGCGCCAGCAGCTTACAAGGAGACAGGGTGTTCGAGCAGTTCTTC. Translation gives CASSLQGDRVFEQFF.

V gene TRBV2 combines with J gene TRBJ1-1, with TRBD1 matching 8 bases. The V gene's germline CDR1 is SNHLY and CDR2 FYNNEI. The J segment lost 4 bases and the V segment lost 6 bases, leaving 7 bases of the junction unmatched. The CDR3 spans 14 residues. The chain's CDR3 is CASSVQGGTTEAFF. CDR3 DNA: TGTGCCAGCAGCGTACAGGGGGGGACCACTGAAGCTTTCTTT.

The table lists this clonotype with a few counts. V is TRBV28 and J is TRBJ1-1; D not resolved. Trimming cost V 6 bases and J 0 bases, with 11 bases left between them. The CDR3 has 14 residues. Germline CDR1 reads MDHEN; CDR2 reads SYDVKM. The CDR3 bases are TGTGCCAGCAGGTTGGGCCGACTGAACACTGAAGCTTTCTTT. It yields the protein CASRLGRLNTEAFF.

The CDR3 region is CASSLVSPRSSPLHF. In DNA, the CDR3 is TGTGCCAGCAGCTTAGTCTCTCCCAGGAGCTCACCCCTCCACTTT. The chain recombines TRBV7-8 with TRBJ1-6; no definite D call. Germline lookup yields CDR1 SGHVS and CDR2 FQNEAQ. This CDR3 is 15 amino acids long. Trimming pared 1 base from V and 10 bases from J, leaving 14 bases between.

The gene calls are TRBV10-2 and TRBJ2-5; 8 bases are shared with TRBD1. The closer fit of TRBJ2-7 to the DNA end suggests the J call may be wrong. Germline values: CDR1 WSHSY, CDR2 SAAADI. The CDR3 is made up of 14 amino acids. This CDR3 reads CASVDRGGVYEQYF. The DNA for the CDR3 is TGCGCCAGCGTAGACAGGGGCGGTGTTTACGAGCAGTACTTC.

This clonotype was observed a few times. This sequence joins TRBV20-1 and TRBJ2-1; 11 bases are shared with TRBD2. The CDR3 sequence is 17 residues long. Trimming at V came to 1 base and at J to 7 bases, leaving 12 bases not matched to a gene. Germline CDR1 and CDR2: DFQATT and SNEGSKA (reference sequence). CDR3 residues: CSARVQVLAGVGNEQFF. In DNA, the CDR3 is TGCAGTGCTAGAGTTCAAGTACTAGCGGGAGTCGGTAATGAGCAGTTCTTC.

V usage is TRBV11-2 and J usage is TRBJ2-7, with TRBD2 matching 7 bases. The V and J ends lost 5 bases and 2 bases, in that order; junction bases with no gene match: 6. The CDR3 runs 14 residues. Germline V CDR1 and CDR2: SGHAT, FQNNGV. In DNA form, the CDR3 reads TGTGCCAGCAGCACCGGGGGGACGGCCTACGAGCAGTACTTC. It yields the protein CASSTGGTAYEQYF. The variable domain in full, with the rest retrieved from reference TRBV11-2 and TRBJ2-7, is EAGVAQSPRYKIIEKRQSVAFWCNPISGHATLYWYQQILGQGPKLLIQFQNNGVVDDSQLPKDRFSAERLKGVDSTLKIQPAKLEDSAVYLCASSTGGTAYEQYFGPGTRLTVT.

V is TRBV2 and J is TRBJ2-3; 7 positions match TRBD2. The CDR3 runs to 13 residues. Germline CDR1 is SNHLY and CDR2 is FYNNEI. V gave up 7 bases and J gave up 2 bases; unmatched junction bases: 3. CDR3 region: CASTGGNTDTQYF. In nucleotides, the CDR3 is TGTGCCAGCACGGGAGGAAACACAGATACGCAGTATTTT.

The rearrangement joins TRBV5-1 to TRBJ2-5; D not certain. The V end was cut by 0 bases, the J end by 11 bases, with 14 bases between. Germline V gene lookup returns CDR1 SGHRS and CDR2 YFSETQ. The CDR3 length is 13 residues. CDR3 region: CASSLEAVAEQYF. The CDR3, as DNA: TGCGCCAGCAGCTTGGAGGCGGTTGCTGAGCAGTACTTC.

The DNA for the CDR3 is TGCAGCGTGTGGACAAGGTTGACAGATACGCAGTATTTT. Its translation is CSVWTRLTDTQYF. This chain uses TRBV29-1 with TRBJ2-3, with D possibly being TRBD1 (5 bases). This CDR3 region has 13 residues. The V gene lost 6 bases and the J gene lost 3 bases, with 13 bases spanning the gap. Germline values: CDR1 SQVTM, CDR2 ANQGSEA.

The rearrangement uses TRBV6-1 and TRBJ1-2, with D possibly TRBD1 on 5 matching bases. V lost 1 base and J lost 4, with 16 bases in between. The CDR3 contains 16 residues. The germline V gene has CDR1 MNHNS and CDR2 SASEGT. This CDR3 reads CASSEGERRGGYGYTF. The DNA for the CDR3 is TGTGCCAGCAGTGAAGGGGAGAGGAGGGGCGGCTATGGCTACACCTTC.

This rearrangement joins TRBV4-2 to TRBJ2-1; 8 bases match TRBD2. The CDR3 covers 16 residues. Germline CDR1 and CDR2: LGHNA and YNFKEQ. The J segment lost 6 bases and the V segment lost 0 bases, leaving 7 bases of the junction unmatched. The CDR3 loop reads CASSQDGQGTSNEQFF. Here the CDR3 DNA reads TGTGCCAGCAGCCAAGATGGCCAGGGGACTAGCAATGAGCAGTTCTTC.

The CDR3 sequence: CASSARRATEAFF. DNA of the CDR3: TGTGCCAGCAGTGCGAGGAGGGCAACCGAAGCTTTCTTT. V is TRBV27 and J is TRBJ1-1; D unclear. Trimming took off 5 bases at V and 8 bases at J, with 15 bases between the two ends. CDR1 MNHEY and CDR2 SMNVEV come from the germline V gene (reference sequence). The CDR3 covers 13 residues.

CDR3 sequence: CASSEHHTGELFF. Written as DNA, the CDR3 is TGTGCCAGCAGTGAACATCACACCGGGGAGCTGTTTTTT. The chain couples TRBV6-1 to TRBJ2-2; D gene ambiguous. CDR3 size: 13 residues. Trimming left V 2 bases short and J 3 bases short, with 4 bases between. Germline V lookup: CDR1 MNHNS, CDR2 SASEGT.

The genes are TRBV20-1 and TRBJ2-2; 9 nucleotides match TRBD2. The CDR3 length is 16 residues. J lost 4 bases, V lost 0 bases, and 6 bases had no gene match. Germline V CDR1 and CDR2: DFQATT, SNEGSKA (reference sequence). CDR3 protein: CSAREEPSGTTGELFF. The CDR3 DNA sequence: TGCAGTGCTAGAGAGGAGCCTAGCGGGACCACCGGGGAGCTGTTTTTT.

The V call is TRBV13, the J call TRBJ2-1; TRBD2 matches at 13 bases. Germline V CDR1 and CDR2: PRHDT, FYEKMQ (reference sequence). Trimming removed 5 bases from V and 7 bases from J; junction bases left unmatched: 8. The CDR3 has 16 residues. The CDR3 DNA reads TGTGCCAGCAGCCGCCGGACTAGCGGGAGAGAGAATGAGCAGTTCTTC. Translation gives CASSRRTSGRENEQFF.

J is TRBJ1-2 and V is TRBV4-3, with a tentative D call TRBD1 (6 bases). Germline V gene sequence: CDR1 LGHNA, CDR2 YSLEER. CDR3 length: 14 amino acids. V was pared by 0 bases and J by 6 bases, with 11 bases between. CDR3 DNA sequence: TGCGCCAGCAGCCAAGATCTACAGGGCGATGGCTACACCTTC. Its protein product is CASSQDLQGDGYTF.

This chain joins TRBV6-6 and TRBJ2-5; 8 bases line up with TRBD1. With V trimmed by 0 bases and J by 11 bases, 11 bases remained unmatched. This CDR3 has 15 residues. Germline CDR1 and CDR2: MNHNY and SVGAGI (reference sequence). The CDR3, as DNA: TGTGCCAGCAGTTACTCCCAGGGGGCGAGAGGGGAGCAGTACTTC. Translating it yields CASSYSQGARGEQYF.

As regards this clonotype: Without the conserved terminal phenylalanine or tryptophan, this CDR3 likely stems from a read error. The chain uses TRBV29-1 and TRBJ2-7, with D possibly being TRBD1 or TRBD2 (9 bases each). V dropped 6 bases and J dropped 3 bases, with 27 bases sitting between them. Per the germline V gene, CDR1 is SQVTM and CDR2 is ANQGSEA. The CDR3 has 17 residues. CDR3 residues: CSVKGQGVVAGVYEQYL. DNA of the CDR3: TGCAGCGTAAAGGGACAGGGCGTTGTAGCGGGAGTCTACGAGCAGTACTTA.

Concerning this clonotype: This may be a read error: a much more frequent sequence differs by one nucleotide. This chain joins TRBV6-5 and TRBJ1-4, with TRBD1 as a possible D gene (5 bases). The V gene's germline CDR1 is MNHEY and CDR2 SVGAGI. The CDR3 extends over 14 amino acids. This chain's CDR3 is CASSYSRRDEELFF. In DNA form, the CDR3 reads TGTGCCAGCAGTTACTCTCGCAGGGATGAAGAACTGTTTTTT.

This clonotype appeared once. This rearrangement joins TRBV9 to TRBJ2-7; D not resolved. Per germline, CDR1 SGDLS and CDR2 YYNGEE. V was pared by 4 bases and J by 4 bases, with 15 bases between. The CDR3 is 14 amino acids. CDR3 amino acids: CASSLLPNPYEQYF. In DNA, the CDR3 is TGTGCCAGCAGCCTACTTCCCAACCCTTACGAGCAGTACTTC.

This clonotype appeared a single time. This chain links TRBV10-3 with TRBJ2-1; 7 bases align to TRBD2. The J call could be wrong; TRBJ2-7 is a better fit for the DNA end. CDR1 and CDR2 (germline): ENHRY, SYGVKD. CDR3 length: 15 residues. The CDR3 sequence: CAISSGGSSYNEQYF. CDR3 bases: TGTGCCATCAGCTCGGGGGGAAGCTCCTACAATGAGCAGTACTTC.